A single sample gave rise to the 15 T cell receptor beta chains below, sequenced in a study of post-analysis software for immune sequencing data. General observations from the study: TRBV5-6, TRBV5-1 and TRBV20-1 were among roughly 5 TRBV segments more frequent in patients than controls.

These receptors are not linked to any known antigen. Unique molecular identifiers tagged the TCR beta cDNA libraries. TCRdb redid the calling of the PCR reads with MiXCR, one entry per CDR3 protein. The table shows hundreds of thousands of distinct CDR3 sequences, with 55% to 60% occurring only once. Material for sequencing was blood. The receptors originated from a girl under 10 years old with multiple sclerosis.

In this sample, this clonotype turned up a few times. The chain is built from TRBV7-8 and TRBJ2-5, with D perhaps TRBD1 (5 bases). CDR3 length: 14 residues. Trimming shortened V by 4 bases and J by 1 base, and 10 bases separated the two germline ends. Germline lookup yields CDR1 SGHVS and CDR2 FQNEAQ. The CDR3 loop reads CASSSARVQETQYF. The CDR3 region has the DNA TGTGCCAGCAGCTCTGCCAGGGTCCAAGAGACCCAGTACTTC.

The sample holds a few counts of this clonotype. This chain joins TRBV12-3 or TRBV12-4 and TRBJ2-5; D is undetermined. The V end was cut by 3 bases, the J end by 4 bases, with 12 bases between. CDR3 length: 14 amino acids. CDR3 region: CASSLVGLGETQYF. The CDR3 bases are TGTGCCAGCAGTTTGGTGGGCCTGGGAGAGACCCAGTACTTC.

The table lists this clonotype with a count of one. The chain links TRBV10-2 to TRBJ2-5, with D unresolved. The CDR3 contains 14 residues. The V gene's germline CDR1 is WSHSY and CDR2 SAAADI. Trimming removed 7 bases from V and 2 bases from J, with 14 bases in between. The CDR3 sequence: CASNVVQDQETQYF. The CDR3 DNA sequence: TGCGCCAGCAATGTAGTCCAGGATCAAGAGACCCAGTACTTC.

This chain uses TRBV5-6 with TRBJ2-7; possible D gene TRBD2, 5 bases. The V gene lost 3 bases and the J gene lost 9 bases, with 10 bases spanning the gap. The CDR3 extends over 11 amino acids. Looked up from germline, CDR1 is SGHDT and CDR2 is YYEEEE. The CDR3 sequence: CASSSGNAQYF. The CDR3 DNA follows: TGTGCCAGCAGCTCCGGGAACGCGCAGTACTTC. Supplemented by reference TRBV5-6 and TRBJ2-7, the full variable domain reads DAGVTQSPTHLIKTRGQQVTLRCSPKSGHDTVSWYQQALGQGPQFIFQYYEEEERQRGNFPDRFSGHQFPNYSSELNVNALLLGDSALYLCASSSGNAQYFGPGTRLTVT.

This clonotype was seen only a few times. The J gene is TRBJ2-3, the V gene TRBV20-1; the match to TRBD1 covers 8 bases. The germline V gene has CDR1 DFQATT and CDR2 SNEGSKA (reference sequence). Unmatched junction bases numbered 12, after V lost 1 base and J lost 0 bases. This CDR3 contains 18 residues. The CDR3 loop reads CSARGTGPWKTSTDTQYF. The DNA for the CDR3 is TGCAGTGCTAGAGGGACAGGGCCGTGGAAAACTAGCACAGATACGCAGTATTTT.

The chain couples TRBV2 to TRBJ2-1, with 7 bases that match TRBD1. J lost 7 bases, V lost 8 bases, and 17 bases had no gene match. The CDR3 runs to 16 residues. Germline values: CDR1 SNHLY, CDR2 FYNNEI. The CDR3 nucleotides are TGTGCCAGCGCCCCCCCGGGACAGAGTTTTGTAAATGAGCAGTTCTTC. This encodes CASAPPGQSFVNEQFF.

V is TRBV11-2 and J is TRBJ1-1, with D uncertain. V was shortened by 3 bases and J by 3 bases, with 14 bases between the two germline ends. Germline CDR1 reads SGHAT; CDR2 reads FQNNGV. The CDR3 spans 15 residues. CDR3 region: CASSLYGRDDTEAFF. The CDR3 DNA is TGTGCCAGCAGCTTGTACGGTAGGGATGACACTGAAGCTTTCTTT.

As concerns this clonotype: A read error may produce the germline difference seen at one junction end. The genes are TRBV20-1 and TRBJ2-3; TRBD2 matches at 9 bases. This CDR3 comprises 17 residues. Per germline, CDR1 DFQATT and CDR2 SNEGSKA (reference sequence). CDR3 region: CSARGGSTSGYTDAQYF. CDR3 sequence (DNA): TGCAGTGCTAGAGGGGGATCGACTAGCGGTTACACAGATGCGCAGTATTTT.

This sequence joins TRBV29-1 and TRBJ2-1; perhaps TRBD1 as D (5 bases). This CDR3 is 13 amino acids long. Germline V gene data show CDR1 as SQVTM and CDR2 as ANQGSEA. The germline V and J ends were trimmed by 3 bases and 5 bases, with 11 bases remaining between them. The CDR3 DNA follows: TGCAGCGTTGACGGGTTGACAGACAATGAGCAGTTCTTC. Amino acid sequence: CSVDGLTDNEQFF.

The CDR3 bases are TGTGCCAGCAGGCCGGAGGCGGAGGGGTACGAGCAGTACTTC. Amino acids: CASRPEAEGYEQYF. The chain links TRBV27 to TRBJ2-7, with D perhaps matching TRBD2 (6 bases). This CDR3 is 14 amino acids long. Germline V gives CDR1 MNHEY, CDR2 SMNVEV (reference sequence). The V gene lost 6 bases and the J gene lost 4 bases, with 16 bases spanning the gap.

The CDR3 sequence is CASRRGQANTEAFF. Written as DNA, the CDR3 is TGTGCCAGCAGGCGTGGACAGGCGAACACTGAAGCTTTCTTT. V is TRBV6-5 and J is TRBJ1-1; 7 nucleotides align to TRBD1. Germline lookup yields CDR1 MNHEY and CDR2 SVGAGI. J lost 1 base, V lost 6 bases, and 5 bases had no gene match. The CDR3 extends over 14 amino acids.

The chain combines TRBV20-1 with TRBJ2-3; possible D gene TRBD1, 5 bases. Germline CDR1 reads DFQATT; CDR2 reads SNEGSKA (reference sequence). The CDR3 runs 13 residues. V was shortened by 7 bases and J by 5 bases, with 16 bases between the two germline ends. The CDR3 coding sequence is TGCAGTGGCAGGGCCCAAAATGGAGATACGCAGTATTTT. As protein: CSGRAQNGDTQYF.

This clonotype was detected only a few times. Sequence at one end of the junction differs from germline and may be a read error. The chain combines TRBV5-1 with TRBJ2-7; tentatively, D is TRBD2 (5 bases). The closer fit of TRBJ2-5 to the DNA end suggests the J call may be wrong. The CDR3 consists of 15 residues. Germline V gives CDR1 SGHRS, CDR2 YFSETQ. The CDR3 here is CASSLEVGIQETQYF. The CDR3 DNA reads as TGCGCCAGCAGTTTGGAGGTGGGGATTCAAGAGACCCAGTACTTC.

The CDR3 protein is CASSSLAVNTDTQYF. The CDR3 DNA sequence: TGTGCCAGCAGCTCTCTAGCGGTCAACACAGATACGCAGTATTTT. This rearrangement joins TRBV7-6 to TRBJ2-3, with 7 nucleotides matching TRBD2. The CDR3 contains 15 residues. V trimming: 4 bases; J trimming: 2 bases; junction bases outside the gene matches: 6. The germline V gene has CDR1 SGHVS and CDR2 FNYEAQ. Looking up the rest from reference TRBV7-6 and TRBJ2-3 gives the full variable domain: GAGVSQSPRYKVTKRGQDVALRCDPISGHVSLYWYRQALGQGPEFLTYFNYEAQQDKSGLPNDRFSAERPEGSISTLTIQRTEQRDSAMYRCASSSLAVNTDTQYFGPGTRLTVL.

The rearrangement joins TRBV29-1 to TRBJ2-1; TRBD2 agrees at 8 bases. The CDR3 sequence is 13 residues long. Unmatched junction bases numbered 4, after V lost 5 bases and J lost 4 bases. Germline CDR1 SQVTM, CDR2 ANQGSEA. The CDR3 DNA sequence: TGCAGCGTTCCCGGGACTAGTTACAATGAGCAGTTCTTC. Its translation is CSVPGTSYNEQFF.